The 10 T cell receptor beta chains given below trace back to one sample, sequenced in a study of cytomegalovirus exposure and HLA in healthy donors. PCR involved 60 Vbeta and 13 Jbeta primers. TCRdb's copy holds only in-frame clones and misses some; the assay was immunoSEQ multiplex PCR. In the table there are some 140,000 clones, more than 75% of which are singletons. Source material: PBMCs. These receptors were collected from a female donor in good health and CMV-seronegative.

The chain recombines TRBV13 with TRBJ1-1; D may be TRBD1 (6 bases). This CDR3 is built from 16 residues. The V and J ends lost 5 bases and 7 bases respectively, with 23 bases between them. Germline V gene data show CDR1 as PRHDT and CDR2 as FYEKMQ (reference sequence). In DNA, the CDR3 is TGTGCCAGCAGCCCCCGGACAGCCCGAATCTCGCGTGAAGCTTTCTTT. Protein product: CASSPRTARISREAFF. Variable domain in full (rest from reference TRBV13 and TRBJ1-1): AAGVIQSPRHLIKEKRETATLKCYPIPRHDTVYWYQQGPGQDPQFLISFYEKMQSDKGSIPDRFSAQQFSDYHSELNMSSLELGDSALYFCASSPRTARISREAFFGQGTRLTVV.

This sequence joins TRBV7-8 and TRBJ1-4; 10 bases agree with TRBD1. Trimming at V came to 6 bases and at J to 4 bases, leaving 5 bases not matched to a gene. CDR3 size: 15 residues. Germline V gene data show CDR1 as SGHVS and CDR2 as FQNEAQ. CDR3 DNA: TGTGCCAGCAGACCTCGGGACAGGGGTAATGAAAAACTGTTTTTT. It translates to CASRPRDRGNEKLFF.

This chain connects TRBV4-1 to TRBJ1-2, with D possibly TRBD1 on 5 matching bases. V was pared by 1 base and J by 4 bases, with 7 bases between. In germline, CDR1 is MGHRA, CDR2 YSYEKL. The CDR3 loop spans 13 amino acids. In DNA form, the CDR3 reads TGCGCCAGCAGCCAAGGGGGGGGCTATGGCTACACCTTC. It encodes CASSQGGGYGYTF.

This clone was found once. The chain combines TRBV5-6 with TRBJ1-1, with D possibly TRBD1 on 5 matching bases. The CDR3 has 18 residues. V was cut by 0 bases and J by 0 bases, with 18 bases left in between. In germline, CDR1 is SGHDT, CDR2 YYEEEE. The CDR3: CASSLGFGGVGVNTEAFF. In DNA form, the CDR3 reads TGTGCCAGCAGCTTGGGGTTCGGGGGGGTGGGGGTGAACACTGAAGCTTTCTTT.

The table lists this clone with a few counts. The chain recombines TRBV6-5 with TRBJ1-1; TRBD1 might be the D (6 bases). The CDR3 runs 11 residues. Trimming shortened V by 8 bases and J by 4 bases, and 8 bases separated the two germline ends. Germline V lookup: CDR1 MNHEY, CDR2 SVGAGI. The CDR3 DNA reads TGTGCCAGCTTAGGGGGCACTGAAGCTTTCTTT. Its protein product is CASLGGTEAFF.

The chain recombines TRBV15 with TRBJ2-1; 14 bases line up with TRBD2. J was trimmed by 9 bases and V by 9 bases; bases with no gene match: 1. The CDR3 spans 12 residues. CDR1 is LNHNV, CDR2 YYDKDF, per germline (reference sequence). This chain's CDR3 is CATGTSGSEQFF. The CDR3 nucleotides read TGTGCCACTGGGACTAGCGGGAGTGAGCAGTTCTTC.

The chain has TRBV15 and TRBJ2-7, with TRBD2 identical over 8 bases. The ends lost 1 base at V and 4 bases at J; junction bases unmatched: 6. Germline V gene lookup returns CDR1 LNHNV and CDR2 YYDKDF (reference sequence). This CDR3 region has 15 residues. CDR3 residues: CATSRARGGWYEQYF. For the CDR3, the DNA is TGTGCCACCAGCAGAGCTCGGGGGGGGTGGTACGAGCAGTACTTC.

CDR3 in amino acids: CASRSGGAGYNEQFF. In DNA, the CDR3 is TGTGCCAGCAGGTCGGGAGGAGCAGGGTACAATGAGCAGTTCTTC. This chain uses TRBV6-5 with TRBJ2-1, with TRBD2 matching over 7 bases. Unmatched junction bases numbered 9, after V lost 6 bases and J lost 4 bases. Germline CDR1 reads MNHEY; CDR2 reads SVGAGI. This CDR3 spans 15 amino acids.

The chain uses TRBV6-4 and TRBJ2-3, with 11 bases fitting TRBD2. Germline values: CDR1 MRHNA, CDR2 SNTAGT. This CDR3 is 17 amino acids long. V shed 2 bases, J shed 0 bases, and the junction held 4 bases outside the gene matches. The CDR3 reads CASSDLRTSGSTDTQYF. The CDR3 coding sequence is TGTGCCAGCAGTGACCTACGGACTAGCGGGAGCACAGATACGCAGTATTTT.

This clone has just one count. V and J are TRBV4-3 and TRBJ2-3, with 8 nucleotides matching TRBD1. The CDR3 covers 15 residues. The germline V gene encodes CDR1 LGHNA and CDR2 YSLEER. V shed 4 bases and J 2 bases; nucleotides not matched to a gene: 5. CDR3 in amino acids: CASSRGQGVTDTQYF. The CDR3 coding sequence is TGCGCCAGCAGCCGTGGACAGGGCGTCACAGATACGCAGTATTTT.